This TCR beta chain was identified in a study of human T cells and chemical hapten exposure. At the level of the study: Patch testing was performed with 0.01% DPC on the upper back, with reading at 6 days.

This clonotype appeared a few times. Its antigen is undetermined. Whole-study findings and limits: Sensitizing with DPC caused no change in TCRs above 1 in 1000 frequency. Expanded TCRs grouped into significantly more large CDR3 similarity clusters than controls produced. Alopecia in the donors means their immune response may deviate from healthy people's.

The V and J ends lost 6 bases and 2 bases respectively, with 10 bases between them. CDR3 size: 13 residues. From germline, CDR1 is MNHEY and CDR2 SVGEGT. The time point: patch test 1, 2 weeks after DPC sensitization. Treatment denoted: therapeutic diphenylcyclopropenone sensitization with weekly scalp DPC. TCRdb re-called the RACE reads through MiXCR, storing one row per CDR3 protein. The sample shows 300,000 to 350,000 distinct CDR3 sequences, around 7% of them seen only once. V is TRBV6-2 or TRBV6-3 and J is TRBJ1-1; no clear D gene. The clonotype originates from a woman between 18 and 29 years old with alopecia areata. Some clones in this sample may be carry-over from other donors' samples. Here the sequenced sample was whole blood, taken in connection with sensitization to the hapten diphenylcyclopropenone (DPC). The CDR3 spells CASRHSSNTEAFF. CDR3 DNA sequence: TGTGCCAGCAGACACTCCAGTAACACTGAAGCTTTCTTT.